Described below is a single T cell receptor (beta chain) sequence and its context. What this receptor recognizes is not known. No much larger clonotype is one base removed from it; base qualities were not supplied. The donors were healthy, HIV-negative adults who had no recently reported acute infections or vaccinations. Every donor was a Caucasian adult residing in Nashville, Tennessee, USA. CD4+ T cells were enriched by magnetic negative selection; naive cells were then positively selected on CD45RA, and the negative fraction formed the memory subset. After blood collection by leukapheresis, PBMCs were isolated using Ficoll-Histopaque density gradient centrifugation and then cryopreserved in the vapor phase of liquid nitrogen. Analytical flow cytometry was used to check the purity and quantity of each magnetically sorted T cell population. Genomic DNA was isolated from each sorted fraction and quantified by UV absorbance on a Nanodrop 2000c.

TCR CDR3 regions were amplified from genomic DNA by multiplex PCR using the deep immunoSEQ assay. Extracted genomic DNA from each cell subset was distributed evenly across all wells of several immunoSEQ 96-well plates, and each plate was treated as a replicate. Each replicate PCR for sorted subsets received around 200 ng genomic DNA, equal to roughly 30,000 T cell genomes. Purified libraries were quantified with a Qubit 3.0 fluorometer, sized on a Bioanalyzer 2100, and re-quantified with the KAPA Library Quantification kit. Every immunoSEQ 96-well plate was sequenced on a separate single-read 150-cycle Illumina NextSeq 550 flow cell. The authors' pipeline ran thus. Because only junctional sequences without quality scores were contained in the immunoSEQ output, filtering matching that applied to full-length reads could not be performed. Sequences were annotated with PyIR, a Python wrapper for IgBLAST v1.9, and V/J genes and CDR3 were assigned using IMGT germline references. Reads were filtered out if the reads had weak V/J assignments (E-value above 1e-6), no CDR3, stop codons, out-of-frame junctions, or ambiguous translated residues. A V3J clonotype was defined by an identical inferred V gene, J gene, and CDR3 amino acid sequence. The percentage overlap between two repertoires was calculated by dividing the number of shared unique clonotypes by the size of the smaller repertoire. Richness of each repertoire was evaluated using RTK rarefaction, the Chao1 estimator, and Recon v2.1 estimates of unobserved clonotypes. OLGA was used to compute generation probabilities for all TCRbeta clonotypes that the gDNA method yielded from four donors. TCRdb took this table from immuneACCESS and kept in-frame rearrangements with V and J called. Such tables lack part of the clones; where checked against another copy, unresolved V genes explain under half of the gap, and the rest is unexplained. D and trimming come from the DNA, and the V and J calls and clone size come from that table. The sample data list about 1.5 million clones, and approximately 98% of these were observed just once. The top ten clonotypes cover about 0.4% of the sample.

The sample originates from a study of shared clonotypes between healthy human individuals (dated by TCRdb to 2018 to 2021). Regarding the complete study: Two women and three men aged 18 to 49 years were included in the cohort. Different laboratories and diverse techniques were used to prepare libraries and sequence TCR repertoires, to increase sequencing depth and limit assay-specific biases. The study deeply sequenced blood TCR repertoires of roughly five healthy adults to estimate repertoire size and the extent of clonotype sharing between individuals. Between about 0.85 and 8.9 billion PBMCs per donor were obtained by leukapheresis. For each donor, three plates each were used for CD4 naive and CD4 memory, two plates were used for CD8 naive, and one plate was used for CD8 memory. What the research found in general, with its limitations: The genetic and exposure-history diversity represented was limited by the small number of donors. Sharing across several donors was observed for approximately 5% of naive CD4, 3% to 3.5% of naive CD8, 2% to 2.5% of memory CD4, and roughly 0.4% of memory CD8 clonotypes. Pairwise subsampling indicated that sequencing depth was expected to affect the degree of clonotype sharing among donors. Rarefaction of sorted-subset datasets indicated incomplete sequencing despite the large sequencing depth. Compared with non-shared clonotypes, clonotypes shared by all four sorted-subset donors had higher generation probabilities. Naive subsets generally had larger estimated clonotype richness than memory subsets. Sampling was restricted to blood, and TCR repertoires in tissue are likely to differ from TCR repertoires in blood.

Unmatched junction bases come to 9, with V trimmed by 7 bases and J by 6 bases. The germline V gene yields SQVTM for CDR1 and ANQGSEA for CDR2. From the cysteine through the phenylalanine, the CDR3 covers 13 amino acids. CDR3 DNA only is kept here, 39 bases in frame from base 1. The sequence came from a man aged 25-45 years in good health. The chain is made from TRBV29-1 and TRBJ2-1, with 7 middle bases fitting TRBD2. Material for sequencing was naive CD4+ T cells sorted from blood. The cell subset or site label corresponds to: CD45RA+ positively selected. The DNA sequence is given as TGCAGCGCACGCGGGAGAGCTCGCAATGAGCAGTTCTTC. Its protein product is CSARGRARNEQFF.